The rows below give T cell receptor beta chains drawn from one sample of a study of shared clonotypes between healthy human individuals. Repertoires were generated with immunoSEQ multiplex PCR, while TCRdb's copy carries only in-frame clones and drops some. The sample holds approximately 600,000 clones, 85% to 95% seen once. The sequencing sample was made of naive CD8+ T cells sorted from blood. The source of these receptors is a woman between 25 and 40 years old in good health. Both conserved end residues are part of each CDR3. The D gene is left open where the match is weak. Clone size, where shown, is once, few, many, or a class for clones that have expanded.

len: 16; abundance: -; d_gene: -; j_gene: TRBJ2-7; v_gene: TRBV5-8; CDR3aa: CASSLLSPRTSYEQYF; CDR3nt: TGTGCCAGCAGCTTGCTGTCCCCCAGGACCTCCTACGAGCAGTACTTC
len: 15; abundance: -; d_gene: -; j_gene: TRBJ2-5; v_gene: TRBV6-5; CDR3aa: CASRLERTIEETQYF; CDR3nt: TGTGCCAGCAGGTTGGAACGGACTATCGAGGAGACCCAGTACTTC
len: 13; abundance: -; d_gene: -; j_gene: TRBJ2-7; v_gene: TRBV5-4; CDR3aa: CASSFWGQVEQYF; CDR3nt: TGTGCCAGCAGCTTTTGGGGGCAGGTCGAGCAGTACTTC
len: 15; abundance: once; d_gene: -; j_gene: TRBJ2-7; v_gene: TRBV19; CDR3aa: CASSVERDRTYEQYF; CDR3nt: TGTGCCAGTAGTGTCGAACGGGACCGAACCTACGAGCAGTACTTC
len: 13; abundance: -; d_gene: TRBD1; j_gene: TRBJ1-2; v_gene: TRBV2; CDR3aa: CASRDRLNYGYTF; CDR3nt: TGTGCCAGCCGGGACAGACTTAACTATGGCTACACCTTC
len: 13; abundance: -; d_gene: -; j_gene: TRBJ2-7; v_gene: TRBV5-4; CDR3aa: CASSYSTGREQYF; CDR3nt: TGTGCCAGCAGCTACTCGACCGGCCGAGAGCAGTACTTC
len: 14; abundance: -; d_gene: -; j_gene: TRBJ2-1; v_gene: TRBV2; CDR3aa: CASKGGSSYNEQFF; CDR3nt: TGTGCCAGCAAGGGGGGAAGCTCCTACAATGAGCAGTTCTTC
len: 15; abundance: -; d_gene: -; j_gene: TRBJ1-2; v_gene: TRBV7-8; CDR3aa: CASSLTVRVEYGYTF; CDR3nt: TGTGCCAGCAGCTTAACAGTCCGCGTGGAATATGGCTACACCTTC
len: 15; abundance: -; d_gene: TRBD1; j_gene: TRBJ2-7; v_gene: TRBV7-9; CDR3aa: CASSPRGQGVDEQYF; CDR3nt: TGTGCCAGCAGCCCTCGGGGACAGGGAGTCGACGAGCAGTACTTC
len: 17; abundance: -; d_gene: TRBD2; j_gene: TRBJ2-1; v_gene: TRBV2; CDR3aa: CASSGGLLAGDSNEQFF; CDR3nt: TGTGCCAGCAGTGGGGGGTTACTAGCGGGAGACTCCAATGAGCAGTTCTTC
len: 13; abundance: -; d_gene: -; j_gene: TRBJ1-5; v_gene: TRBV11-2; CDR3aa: CASSLGQNQPQHF; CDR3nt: TGTGCCAGCAGCCTCGGACAGAATCAGCCCCAGCATTTT
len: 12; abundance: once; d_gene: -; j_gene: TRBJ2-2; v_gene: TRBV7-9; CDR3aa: CASSSSDGELFF; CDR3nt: TGTGCCAGCAGCTCGTCCGACGGGGAGCTGTTTTTT
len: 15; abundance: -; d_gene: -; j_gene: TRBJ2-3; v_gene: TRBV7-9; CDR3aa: CASSFPTGAGDTQYF; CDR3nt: TGTGCCAGCAGCTTCCCCACAGGGGCGGGGGATACGCAGTATTTT
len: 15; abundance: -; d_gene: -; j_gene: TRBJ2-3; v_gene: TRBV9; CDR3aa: CASSDQGPDRDTQYF; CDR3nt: TGTGCCAGCAGCGACCAGGGCCCGGACAGAGATACGCAGTATTTT
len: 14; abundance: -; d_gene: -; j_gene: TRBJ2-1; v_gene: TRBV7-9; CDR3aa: CASHGRGTDNEQFF; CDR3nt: TGTGCCAGCCACGGCAGAGGAACGGACAATGAGCAGTTCTTC
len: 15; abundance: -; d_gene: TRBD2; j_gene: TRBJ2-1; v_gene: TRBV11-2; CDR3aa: CASSLDGTSVNEQFF; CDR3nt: TGTGCCAGCAGCTTAGACGGGACTAGCGTCAATGAGCAGTTCTTC
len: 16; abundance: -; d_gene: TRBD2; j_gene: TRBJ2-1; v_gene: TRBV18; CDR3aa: CASSTELAGGRNEQFF; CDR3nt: TGTGCCAGCTCAACTGAACTAGCGGGAGGGCGCAATGAGCAGTTCTTC
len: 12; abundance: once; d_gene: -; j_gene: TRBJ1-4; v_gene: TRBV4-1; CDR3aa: CASSQDVEKLFF; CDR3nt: TGCGCCAGCAGCCAAGATGTTGAAAAACTGTTTTTT
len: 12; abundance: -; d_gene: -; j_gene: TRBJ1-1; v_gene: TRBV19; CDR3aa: CASSHRNTEAFF; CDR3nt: TGTGCCAGTAGCCACAGGAACACTGAAGCTTTCTTT
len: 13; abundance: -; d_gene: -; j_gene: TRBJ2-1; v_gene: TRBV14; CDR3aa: CASSREAGNEQFF; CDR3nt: TGTGCCAGCAGCCGGGAGGCGGGCAATGAGCAGTTCTTC
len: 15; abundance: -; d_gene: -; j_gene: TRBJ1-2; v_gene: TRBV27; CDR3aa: CASSPRGPWNYGYTF; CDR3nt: TGTGCCAGCAGTCCCCGGGGGCCATGGAACTATGGCTACACCTTC
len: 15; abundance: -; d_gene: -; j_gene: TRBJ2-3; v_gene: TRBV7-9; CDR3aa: CASSDTRQVTDTQYF; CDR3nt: TGTGCCAGCAGCGATACTCGCCAGGTCACAGATACGCAGTATTTT
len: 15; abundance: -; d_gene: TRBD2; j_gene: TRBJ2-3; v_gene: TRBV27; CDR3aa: CASSPGTSGRDTQYF; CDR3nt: TGTGCCAGCAGCCCCGGGACTAGCGGGCGGGATACGCAGTATTTT
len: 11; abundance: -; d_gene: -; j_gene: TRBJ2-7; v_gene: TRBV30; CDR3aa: CACLTAYEQYF; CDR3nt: TGTGCCTGCCTGACAGCCTACGAGCAGTACTTC
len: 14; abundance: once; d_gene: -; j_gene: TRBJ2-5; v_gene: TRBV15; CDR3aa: CATSSRDGQETQYF; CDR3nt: TGTGCCACCAGCTCCAGGGACGGCCAAGAGACCCAGTACTTC
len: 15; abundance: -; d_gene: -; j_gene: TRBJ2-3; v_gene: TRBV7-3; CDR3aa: CASSPGTGSTDTQYF; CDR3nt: TGTGCCAGCAGCCCCGGGACGGGGAGCACAGATACGCAGTATTTT
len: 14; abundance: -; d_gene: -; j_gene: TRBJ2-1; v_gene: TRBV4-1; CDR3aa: CASSHYGANNEQFF; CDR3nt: TGCGCCAGCAGCCATTATGGGGCTAACAATGAGCAGTTCTTC
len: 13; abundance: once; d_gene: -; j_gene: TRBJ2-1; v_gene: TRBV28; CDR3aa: CASSLRGRNEQFF; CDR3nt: TGTGCCAGCAGTTTAAGGGGGAGAAATGAGCAGTTCTTC
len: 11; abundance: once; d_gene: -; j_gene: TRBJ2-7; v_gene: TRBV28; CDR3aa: CASGSGPEQYF; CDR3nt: TGTGCCAGCGGTAGCGGTCCCGAGCAGTACTTC
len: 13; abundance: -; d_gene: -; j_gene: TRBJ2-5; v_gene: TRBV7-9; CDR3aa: CASSYDSQETQYF; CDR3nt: TGTGCCAGCAGCTACGACAGTCAAGAGACCCAGTACTTC
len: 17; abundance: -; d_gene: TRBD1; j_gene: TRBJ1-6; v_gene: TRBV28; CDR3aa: CASSLYRGGSFDSPLHF; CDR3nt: TGTGCCAGCAGTTTATACAGGGGTGGCTCCTTTGATTCACCCCTCCACTTT
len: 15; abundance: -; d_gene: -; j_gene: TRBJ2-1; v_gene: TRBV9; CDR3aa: CASSVFGENGNEQFF; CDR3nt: TGTGCCAGCAGCGTATTCGGGGAAAACGGGAATGAGCAGTTCTTC
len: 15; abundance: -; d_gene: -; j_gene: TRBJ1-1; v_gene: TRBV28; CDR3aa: CASSFSSRGVTEAFF; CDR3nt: TGTGCCAGCAGCTTTTCGTCTCGCGGGGTTACTGAAGCTTTCTTT
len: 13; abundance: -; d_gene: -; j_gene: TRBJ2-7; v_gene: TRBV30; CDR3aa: CAWSEGPVGEQYF; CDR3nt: TGTGCCTGGAGTGAGGGACCCGTTGGGGAGCAGTACTTC
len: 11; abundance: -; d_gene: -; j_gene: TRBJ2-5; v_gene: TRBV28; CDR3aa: CASSPQETQYF; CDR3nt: TGTGCCAGCAGCCCACAAGAGACCCAGTACTTC
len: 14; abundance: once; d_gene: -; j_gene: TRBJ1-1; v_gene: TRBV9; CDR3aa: CASSVDRGGTEAFF; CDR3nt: TGTGCCAGCAGCGTAGATAGGGGCGGAACTGAAGCTTTCTTT
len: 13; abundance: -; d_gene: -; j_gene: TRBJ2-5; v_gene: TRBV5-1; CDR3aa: CASSPPRPETQYF; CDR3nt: TGCGCCAGCAGCCCCCCCCGACCCGAGACCCAGTACTTC
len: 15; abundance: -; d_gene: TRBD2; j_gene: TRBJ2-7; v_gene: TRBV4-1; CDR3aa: CASSQPGTSSYEQYF; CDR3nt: TGCGCCAGCAGCCAGCCCGGGACTAGCTCCTACGAGCAGTACTTC
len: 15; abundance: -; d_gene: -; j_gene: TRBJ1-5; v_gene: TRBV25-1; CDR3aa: CASSVPPGGNQPQHF; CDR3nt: TGTGCCAGCAGTGTACCCCCAGGGGGCAATCAGCCCCAGCATTTT
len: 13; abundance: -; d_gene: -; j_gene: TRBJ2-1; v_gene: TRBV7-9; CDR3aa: CASSLGAYNEQFF; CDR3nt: TGTGCCAGCAGCTTGGGGGCCTACAATGAGCAGTTCTTC
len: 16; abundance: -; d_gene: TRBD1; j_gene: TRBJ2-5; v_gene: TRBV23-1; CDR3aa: CASSQSDGQGAETQYF; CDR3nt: TGCGCCAGCAGTCAATCGGACGGCCAGGGGGCAGAGACCCAGTACTTC
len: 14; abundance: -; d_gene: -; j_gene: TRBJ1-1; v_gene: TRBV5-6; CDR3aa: CASSLKQGNTEAFF; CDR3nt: TGTGCCAGCAGCCTGAAGCAGGGGAACACTGAAGCTTTCTTT
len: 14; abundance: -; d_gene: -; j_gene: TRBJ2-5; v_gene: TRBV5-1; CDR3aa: CASSSFGPSETQYF; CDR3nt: TGCGCCAGCAGCTCCTTTGGACCTTCGGAGACCCAGTACTTC
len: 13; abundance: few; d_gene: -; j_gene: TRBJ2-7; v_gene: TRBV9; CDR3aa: CASSKTVGYEQYF; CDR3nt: TGTGCCAGCAGCAAGACGGTGGGCTACGAGCAGTACTTC
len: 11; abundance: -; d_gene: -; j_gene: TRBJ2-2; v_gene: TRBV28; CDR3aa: CASSTAGELFF; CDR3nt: TGTGCCAGCAGCACCGCCGGGGAGCTGTTTTTT
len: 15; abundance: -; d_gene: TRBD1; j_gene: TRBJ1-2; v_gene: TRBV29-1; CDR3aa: CSVEPTGKEDYGYTF; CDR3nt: TGCAGCGTTGAACCGACAGGGAAAGAAGACTATGGCTACACCTTC
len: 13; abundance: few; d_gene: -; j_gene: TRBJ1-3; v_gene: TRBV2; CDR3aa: CASSEAAGNTIYF; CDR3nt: TGTGCCAGCAGTGAGGCCGCTGGAAACACCATATATTTT
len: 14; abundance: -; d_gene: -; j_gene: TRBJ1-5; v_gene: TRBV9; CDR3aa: CASSARDTNQPQHF; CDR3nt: TGTGCCAGCAGCGCCCGGGACACCAATCAGCCCCAGCATTTT
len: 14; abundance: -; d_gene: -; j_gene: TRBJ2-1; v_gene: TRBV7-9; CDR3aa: CASSQGGTYNEQFF; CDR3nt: TGTGCCAGCAGCCAAGGGGGGACCTACAATGAGCAGTTCTTC
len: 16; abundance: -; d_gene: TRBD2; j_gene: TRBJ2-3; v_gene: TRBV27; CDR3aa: CASSPEAGSPTDTQYF; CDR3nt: TGTGCCAGCAGTCCCGAAGCGGGAAGTCCGACAGATACGCAGTATTTT
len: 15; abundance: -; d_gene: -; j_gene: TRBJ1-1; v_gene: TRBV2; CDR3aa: CASSEGRGMNTEAFF; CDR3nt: TGTGCCAGCAGTGAAGGGCGGGGAATGAACACTGAAGCTTTCTTT
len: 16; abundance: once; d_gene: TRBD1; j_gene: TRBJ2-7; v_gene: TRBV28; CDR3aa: CASSYDRGLKAYEQYF; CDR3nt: TGTGCCAGCAGTTACGACAGGGGACTCAAAGCCTACGAGCAGTACTTC
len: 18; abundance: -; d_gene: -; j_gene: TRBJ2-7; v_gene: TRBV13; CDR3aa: CASSLLGGPTGATHEQYF; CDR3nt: TGTGCCAGCAGCTTATTAGGAGGCCCCACGGGAGCTACCCACGAGCAGTACTTC
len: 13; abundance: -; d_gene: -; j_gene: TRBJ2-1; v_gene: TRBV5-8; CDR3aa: CASSLEGGNEQFF; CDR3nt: TGTGCCAGCAGCTTGGAAGGTGGGAATGAGCAGTTCTTC
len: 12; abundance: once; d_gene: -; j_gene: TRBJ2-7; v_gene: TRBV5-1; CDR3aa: CASSLSGREQYF; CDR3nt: TGCGCCAGCAGCTTATCGGGCCGGGAGCAGTACTTC
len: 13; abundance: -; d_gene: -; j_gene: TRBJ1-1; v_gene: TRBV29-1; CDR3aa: CSVLRGLNTEAFF; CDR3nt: TGCAGCGTTCTTCGGGGTTTGAACACTGAAGCTTTCTTT
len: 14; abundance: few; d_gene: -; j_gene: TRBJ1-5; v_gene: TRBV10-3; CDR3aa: CAISETGSNQPQHF; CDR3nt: TGTGCCATCAGTGAGACAGGGAGCAATCAGCCCCAGCATTTT
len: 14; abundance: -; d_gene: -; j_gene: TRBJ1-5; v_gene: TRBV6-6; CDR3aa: CASSSVGSNQPQHF; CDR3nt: TGTGCCAGCAGTTCGGTTGGTAGCAATCAGCCCCAGCATTTT